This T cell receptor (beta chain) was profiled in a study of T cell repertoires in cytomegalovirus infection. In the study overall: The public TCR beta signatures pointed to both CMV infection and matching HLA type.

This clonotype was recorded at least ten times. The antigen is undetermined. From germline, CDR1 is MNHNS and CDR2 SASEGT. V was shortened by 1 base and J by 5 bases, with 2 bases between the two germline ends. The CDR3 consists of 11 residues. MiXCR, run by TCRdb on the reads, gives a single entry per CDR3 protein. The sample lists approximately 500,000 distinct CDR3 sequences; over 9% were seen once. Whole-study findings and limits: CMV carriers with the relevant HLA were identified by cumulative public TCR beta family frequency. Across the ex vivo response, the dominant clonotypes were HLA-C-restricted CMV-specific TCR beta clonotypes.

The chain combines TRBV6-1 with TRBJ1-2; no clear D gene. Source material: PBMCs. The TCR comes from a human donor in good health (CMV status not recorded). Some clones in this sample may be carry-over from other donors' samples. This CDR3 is CASSEVYGYTF. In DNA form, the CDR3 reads TGTGCCAGCAGTGAAGTTTATGGCTACACCTTC.